These T cell receptor beta chains were read from a single sample in a study of T cells after somatic rescue of genetic block. This table comes from immunoSEQ multiplex PCR, and its TCRdb copy is limited to in-frame clones, with some not included. The table has around 100,000 clones, around 90% seen once; the top ten hold more than 1.4%. The sample consisted of peripheral blood mononuclear cells (PBMCs). Receptor source: a woman under 30. CDR3s include the opening cysteine and the closing phenylalanine or tryptophan. D genes are given only for firm matches. A row's size may be missing; if present it is once, few, many or a size class.

>-|TRBJ1-4|-|TRBV5-6
CASSLVRKGESNEKLFF
TGTGCCAGCAGCTTGGTCAGGAAAGGGGAATCTAATGAAAAACTGTTTTTT
>-|TRBJ2-7|-|TRBV5-1
CASSLLGDYEQYF
TGCGCCAGCAGCTTATTGGGGGACTACGAGCAGTACTTC
>-|TRBJ2-1|TRBD2|TRBV27
CASSLLRLAAFNEQFF
TGTGCCAGCAGTTTGTTAAGACTAGCGGCCTTTAATGAGCAGTTCTTC
>-|TRBJ1-2|-|TRBV7-9
CASSAGGGSDYGYTF
TGTGCCAGCAGCGCCGGTGGTGGTAGTGACTATGGCTACACCTTC
>-|TRBJ2-2|TRBD1|TRBV5-4
CAVENRGLGELFF
TGTGCCGTGGAAAACAGGGGGCTAGGGGAGCTGTTTTTT
>-|TRBJ1-5|TRBD1|TRBV5-5
CASSFRQGPNQPQHF
TGTGCCAGCAGCTTTAGACAGGGCCCGAATCAGCCCCAGCATTTT
>-|TRBJ2-2|-|TRBV4-2
CASSLGVASGELFF
TGTGCCAGCAGCTTGGGAGTTGCCTCGGGGGAGCTGTTTTTT
>-|TRBJ2-1|TRBD2|TRBV11-3
CASSSTSGGHNEQFF
TGTGCCAGCAGCAGTACTAGCGGGGGGCACAATGAGCAGTTCTTC
>-|TRBJ2-3|TRBD2|TRBV7-2
CASSLGLAGGTDTQYF
TGTGCCAGCAGCTTAGGACTAGCGGGGGGGACAGATACGCAGTATTTT
>-|TRBJ2-7|TRBD2|TRBV5-4
CASSLAAGGGPYEQYF
TGTGCCAGCAGCTTGGCGGCTGGCGGGGGGCCCTACGAGCAGTACTTC
>-|TRBJ1-5|-|TRBV4-2
CASSQGRGIEQPQHF
TGTGCCAGCAGCCAAGGGAGGGGGATAGAACAGCCCCAGCATTTT
>-|TRBJ1-3|TRBD1|TRBV10-3
CAIREDRGSGNTIYF
TGTGCCATCAGGGAGGACAGGGGCTCTGGAAACACCATATATTTT
>-|TRBJ1-1|-|TRBV2
CASKRQPLNTEAFF
TGTGCCAGCAAAAGACAGCCCTTGAACACTGAAGCTTTCTTT
>-|TRBJ1-2|-|TRBV4-3
CASSQEFSTNYGYTF
TGCGCCAGCAGCCAAGAGTTCAGTACTAACTATGGCTACACCTTC
>-|TRBJ1-2|-|TRBV28
CASLQGNNYGYTF
TGTGCCAGCCTTCAGGGGAATAACTATGGCTACACCTTC
>-|TRBJ2-7|TRBD1|TRBV27
CASRSYSTGGTYEQYF
TGTGCCAGCAGGTCCTATTCGACAGGGGGCACCTACGAGCAGTACTTC
>-|TRBJ2-1|TRBD2|TRBV30
CAWSVELAVSLEQFF
TGTGCCTGGAGTGTTGAACTAGCGGTTTCTCTTGAGCAGTTCTTC
>-|TRBJ1-4|TRBD1|TRBV9
CASSVVFVGQLNEKLFF
TGTGCCAGCAGCGTAGTCTTTGTGGGACAGCTGAATGAAAAACTGTTTTTT
>-|TRBJ1-2|-|TRBV4-3
CASSQDSGNYGYTF
TGCGCCAGCAGCCAAGATTCCGGGAACTATGGCTACACCTTC
>-|TRBJ2-5|-|TRBV5-1
CASRSGPGGETQYF
TGCGCCAGCAGATCAGGACCCGGGGGAGAGACCCAGTACTTC
>-|TRBJ2-3|TRBD1|TRBV30
CAWSPGQGTDTQYF
TGTGCCTGGTCCCCGGGACAGGGGACAGATACGCAGTATTTT
>-|TRBJ2-2|-|TRBV15
CATSRGRSANTGELFF
TGTGCCACCAGCAGAGGACGGTCGGCGAACACCGGGGAGCTGTTTTTT
>-|TRBJ2-3|TRBD1|TRBV19
CASSSLQGQASTDTQYF
TGTGCCAGTAGTTCTCTCCAAGGACAGGCTAGCACAGATACGCAGTATTTT
>-|TRBJ1-5|TRBD1|TRBV10-3
CATRQGSNQPQHF
TGTGCCACCAGACAGGGGAGCAATCAGCCCCAGCATTTT
>-|TRBJ1-1|TRBD1|TRBV11-3
CASSLGQGLWENTEAFF
TGTGCCAGCAGCCTCGGACAGGGCCTCTGGGAGAACACTGAAGCTTTCTTT
>-|TRBJ1-4|-|TRBV28
CASSTSRTYNEKLFF
TGTGCCAGCAGCACATCAAGGACTTATAATGAAAAACTGTTTTTT
>-|TRBJ1-2|TRBD1|TRBV6-6
CASKITGDGYGYTF
TGTGCCAGCAAAATCACAGGGGACGGGTATGGCTACACCTTC
>-|TRBJ1-1|TRBD1|TRBV7-2
CASSLSADRDLRRAFF
TGTGCCAGCAGCTTATCCGCGGACAGGGACCTTCGGAGAGCTTTCTTT
>-|TRBJ2-6|TRBD2|TRBV15
CATSRAGAGANVLTF
TGTGCCACCAGCAGGGCGGGGGCTGGGGCCAACGTCCTGACTTTC
>-|TRBJ2-7|TRBD1|TRBV5-6
CASRDRGVYEQYF
TGTGCCAGCCGGGACAGGGGAGTCTACGAGCAGTACTTC
>once|TRBJ1-6|TRBD1|TRBV2
CASSGQGMDSPLHF
TGTGCCAGCAGTGGACAGGGAATGGATTCACCCCTCCACTTT